The rows below give T cell receptor beta chains drawn from one sample of a study of cytomegalovirus exposure and HLA in healthy donors. Some clones are missing from TCRdb's copy, which holds only in-frame ones; the method was immunoSEQ multiplex PCR. The table includes some 40,000 clones, around two thirds detected once. Sequenced input: PBMCs. The origin of the receptors is a man under 40 in good health and CMV-seronegative. Each CDR3 is given with its conserved first and last residue.

j_gene: TRBJ2-3
len: 16
v_gene: TRBV7-3
CDR3aa: CASSLAGGPPTDTQYF

j_gene: TRBJ2-7
len: 17
v_gene: TRBV7-8
CDR3aa: CASSRAVVSGSGYEQYF

j_gene: TRBJ2-1
len: 16
v_gene: TRBV28
CDR3aa: CASSSDSGSSYNEQFF

j_gene: TRBJ2-3
len: 15
v_gene: TRBV5-5
CDR3aa: CASIRAGGFTDTQYF

j_gene: NA
len: 15
v_gene: TRBV4-1
CDR3aa: CASSQDGREPFEQYF

j_gene: TRBJ2-1
len: 16
v_gene: TRBV7-3
CDR3aa: CASSLKLAGHLNEQFF

j_gene: TRBJ1-2
len: 15
v_gene: TRBV29-1
CDR3aa: CSAYSGQGVDYGYTF

j_gene: TRBJ2-5
len: 14
v_gene: TRBV19
CDR3aa: CASSEGGRRETQYF

j_gene: TRBJ2-1
len: 15
v_gene: TRBV30
CDR3aa: CAWSSGGSSVNEQFF

j_gene: TRBJ2-7
len: 15
v_gene: TRBV7-8
CDR3aa: CASSLDAGGSYEQYF

j_gene: TRBJ2-3
len: 14
v_gene: TRBV27
CDR3aa: CASSRGLDTGTQYF

j_gene: TRBJ1-5
len: 15
v_gene: TRBV15
CDR3aa: CATSSSGGNFQPQHF

j_gene: TRBJ2-7
len: 17
v_gene: TRBV4-2
CDR3aa: CASSQDRFAGDPYEQYF

j_gene: TRBJ1-2
len: 15
v_gene: TRBV2
CDR3aa: CASSETGQGAGGYTF

j_gene: TRBJ2-1
len: 16
v_gene: TRBV25-1
CDR3aa: CASSPPGLVGYNEQFF

j_gene: TRBJ1-2
len: 14
v_gene: TRBV5-4
CDR3aa: CASGSRDRADGYTF

j_gene: TRBJ1-4
len: 13
v_gene: TRBV5-6
CDR3aa: CASSTGTGEKLFF

j_gene: TRBJ1-1
len: 14
v_gene: TRBV28
CDR3aa: CASSLSRTVSEAFF

j_gene: TRBJ1-2
len: 15
v_gene: TRBV7-8
CDR3aa: CASSLETGVNYGYTF

j_gene: TRBJ2-7
len: 15
v_gene: TRBV7-7
CDR3aa: CASSLGEGSSYEQYF

j_gene: TRBJ2-7
len: 13
v_gene: TRBV5-6
CDR3aa: CASRQGTGYEQYF

j_gene: TRBJ1-4
len: 14
v_gene: TRBV10-3
CDR3aa: CAISNGATNEKLFF

j_gene: TRBJ2-1
len: 15
v_gene: TRBV5-1
CDR3aa: CASSLVTSGYNEQFF

j_gene: TRBJ2-7
len: 15
v_gene: TRBV28
CDR3aa: CASSFGTSGTYEQYF

j_gene: TRBJ2-5
len: 16
v_gene: TRBV4-1
CDR3aa: CASSQEGSGGVETQYF

j_gene: TRBJ1-1
len: 15
v_gene: TRBV29-1
CDR3aa: CSALPGQGGNTEAFF

j_gene: TRBJ1-1
len: 17
v_gene: TRBV10-3
CDR3aa: CAIRGFRLGQQNTEAFF

j_gene: TRBJ2-1
len: 16
v_gene: TRBV28
CDR3aa: CASTGQGLIPYNEQFF

j_gene: TRBJ2-1
len: 15
v_gene: TRBV2
CDR3aa: CASRSGSNSYNEQFF

j_gene: TRBJ2-7
len: 15
v_gene: TRBV6-6
CDR3aa: CASSYSTPSSYEQYF

j_gene: TRBJ1-1
len: 11
v_gene: TRBV28
CDR3aa: CASSRSGVAFF

j_gene: TRBJ1-4
len: 16
v_gene: TRBV11-2
CDR3aa: CASSFGQGGTNEKLFF

j_gene: TRBJ1-5
len: 16
v_gene: TRBV7-8
CDR3aa: CASSTNRESGNQPQHF

j_gene: TRBJ2-1
len: 17
v_gene: TRBV4-1
CDR3aa: CASSQGALSGGYNEQFF

j_gene: TRBJ2-7
len: 15
v_gene: TRBV2
CDR3aa: CASSAAGATAYEQYF

j_gene: TRBJ1-1
len: 12
v_gene: TRBV28
CDR3aa: CASSLQAGKAFF

j_gene: TRBJ2-2
len: 15
v_gene: TRBV2
CDR3aa: CASRPQGSWAGELFF

j_gene: TRBJ2-1
len: 16
v_gene: TRBV5-1
CDR3aa: CASSLTSGSTYNEQFF

j_gene: TRBJ1-1
len: 16
v_gene: TRBV27
CDR3aa: CASRAGTGGWNTEAFF

j_gene: TRBJ1-2
len: 11
v_gene: TRBV30
CDR3aa: CAWQSYYGYTF

j_gene: TRBJ2-2
len: 15
v_gene: TRBV9
CDR3aa: CASNDRGGFTGELFF

j_gene: TRBJ2-3
len: 14
v_gene: TRBV6-1
CDR3aa: CASSELDYTDTQYF

j_gene: TRBJ2-7
len: 15
v_gene: TRBV29-1
CDR3aa: CSVEDQGTGGSEQYF

j_gene: TRBJ2-4
len: 15
v_gene: TRBV6-5
CDR3aa: CASGRGWDSQNIQYF

j_gene: TRBJ2-7
len: 18
v_gene: TRBV11-2
CDR3aa: CASSSSQILTSGRTEQYF

j_gene: TRBJ1-2
len: 12
v_gene: TRBV19
CDR3aa: CASSPQGHGYTF

j_gene: TRBJ2-7
len: 16
v_gene: TRBV27
CDR3aa: CASSPLGREFPHEQYF

j_gene: TRBJ1-5
len: 13
v_gene: TRBV27
CDR3aa: CASRGQGDQPQHF

j_gene: TRBJ1-5
len: 14
v_gene: TRBV7-2
CDR3aa: CASSLGRGNQPQHF

j_gene: TRBJ2-3
len: 11
v_gene: TRBV2
CDR3aa: CASSDSYAQYF

j_gene: TRBJ1-6
len: 14
v_gene: TRBV7-2
CDR3aa: CASSFSSYNSPLHF

j_gene: TRBJ2-2
len: 16
v_gene: TRBV18
CDR3aa: CASSPSSSGETGELFF

j_gene: TRBJ2-7
len: 16
v_gene: TRBV11-3
CDR3aa: CASSPSGTSDSYEQYF

j_gene: NA
len: 13
v_gene: TRBV2
CDR3aa: CASRRDSMYEQYF

j_gene: TRBJ1-2
len: 15
v_gene: TRBV5-5
CDR3aa: CASRKTGDANYGYPF

j_gene: TRBJ2-2
len: 12
v_gene: TRBV29-1
CDR3aa: CSGQGGTGELFF

j_gene: TRBJ1-3
len: 14
v_gene: TRBV28
CDR3aa: CASSLGSAGNTIYF

j_gene: TRBJ2-3
len: 18
v_gene: TRBV10-3
CDR3aa: CAISGGTSGSHSADTQYF

j_gene: TRBJ1-1
len: 13
v_gene: TRBV2
CDR3aa: CASSASLGTGGFF